This T cell receptor beta chain was captured by sequencing in a study of patients and donors after allogeneic stem cell transplantation. Many counts were recorded for this clonotype. TCRdb fed the RT-PCR reads into MiXCR, producing one record per CDR3 protein. This table holds approximately 170,000 distinct CDR3 sequences, 24% found once. The TCR sequence derives from a human donor who was either an allogeneic HSCT recipient or a stem cell or donor lymphocyte infusion donor (not recorded which). It is not recorded whose cells these are; they may come from a transplant donor. The sample consisted of blood, either unsorted or a sorted T cell fraction (not recorded which).

Here the CDR3 reads CSVGVTVNTEAFF. CDR3 coding DNA: TGCAGCGTTGGAGTTACCGTTAACACTGAAGCTTTCTTT. V and J are TRBV29-1 and TRBJ1-1; D remains ambiguous. The ends were cut back, 4 bases at V and 2 bases at J, with 11 bases in the middle. The CDR3 runs 13 residues. CDR1 is SQVTM, CDR2 ANQGSEA, per germline.